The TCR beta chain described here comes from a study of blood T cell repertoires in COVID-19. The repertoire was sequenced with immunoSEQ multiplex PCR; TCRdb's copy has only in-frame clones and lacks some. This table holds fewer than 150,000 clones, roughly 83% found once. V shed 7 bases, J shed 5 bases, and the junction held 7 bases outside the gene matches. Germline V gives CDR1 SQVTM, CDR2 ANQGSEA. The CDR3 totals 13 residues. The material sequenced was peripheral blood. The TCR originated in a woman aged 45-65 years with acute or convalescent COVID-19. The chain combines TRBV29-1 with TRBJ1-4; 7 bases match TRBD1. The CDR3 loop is CSATGQSNEKLFF. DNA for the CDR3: TGCAGCGCTACGGGACAGTCGAATGAAAAACTGTTTTTT.